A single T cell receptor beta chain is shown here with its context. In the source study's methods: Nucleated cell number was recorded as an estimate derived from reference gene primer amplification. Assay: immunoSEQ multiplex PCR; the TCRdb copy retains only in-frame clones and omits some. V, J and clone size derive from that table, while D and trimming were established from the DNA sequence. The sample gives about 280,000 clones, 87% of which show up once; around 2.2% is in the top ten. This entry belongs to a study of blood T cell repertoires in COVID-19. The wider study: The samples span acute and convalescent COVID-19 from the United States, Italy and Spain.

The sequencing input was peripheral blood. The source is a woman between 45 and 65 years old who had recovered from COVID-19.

As DNA, the CDR3 is TGTGCCAGCAGCTACTTACCAGGGGTCACTGAAGCTTTCTTT. Translating gives CASSYLPGVTEAFF. This chain uses TRBV11-2 with TRBJ1-1, with D maybe TRBD1 (6 bases). Trimming removed 4 bases at V and 4 bases at J, with 13 bases between. Germline values: CDR1 SGHAT, CDR2 FQNNGV. The CDR3 has 14 amino acids.